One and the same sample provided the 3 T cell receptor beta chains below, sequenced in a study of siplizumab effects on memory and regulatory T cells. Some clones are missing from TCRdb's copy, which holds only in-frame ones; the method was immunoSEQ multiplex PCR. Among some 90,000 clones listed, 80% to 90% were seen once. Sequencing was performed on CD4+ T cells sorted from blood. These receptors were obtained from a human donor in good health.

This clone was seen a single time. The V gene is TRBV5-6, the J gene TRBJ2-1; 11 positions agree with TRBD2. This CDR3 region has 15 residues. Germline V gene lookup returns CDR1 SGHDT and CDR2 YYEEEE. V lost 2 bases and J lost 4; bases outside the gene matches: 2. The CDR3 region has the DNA TGTGCCAGCAGCTTCCGGACTAGCGGGTACAATGAGCAGTTCTTC. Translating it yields CASSFRTSGYNEQFF.

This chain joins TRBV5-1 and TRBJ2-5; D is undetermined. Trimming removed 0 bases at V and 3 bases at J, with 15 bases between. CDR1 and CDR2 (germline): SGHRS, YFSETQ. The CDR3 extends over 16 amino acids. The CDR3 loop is CASSLASGQRKETQYF. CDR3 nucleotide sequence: TGCGCCAGCAGCTTGGCCTCGGGTCAGCGAAAAGAGACCCAGTACTTC.

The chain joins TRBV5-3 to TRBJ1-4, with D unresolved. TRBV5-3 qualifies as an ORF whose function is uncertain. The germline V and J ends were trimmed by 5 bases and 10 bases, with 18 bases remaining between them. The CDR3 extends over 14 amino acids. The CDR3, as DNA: TGTGCCAGAAGGACGCGGGGTATAGAGGCAAAACTGTTTTTT. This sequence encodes CARRTRGIEAKLFF.